This is a list of T cell receptor beta chains from one sample in a study of identical twins. MiXCR, run by TCRdb on the 5' RACE reads, gives a single entry per CDR3 protein. This table has under 300,000 distinct CDR3 sequences, about 14% appearing once. Sample: memory (CD45RO+) T cells sorted from blood. The receptors here all came from a woman aged 18-29 years in good health. Each CDR3 is given without its conserved first and last residue. Fields, in order: CDR3 protein, V gene, J gene.

CDR3: SATEYYEQY; V: TRBV20-1; J: TRBJ2-7
CDR3: ASSLATTRGSEQF; V: TRBV7-2; J: TRBJ2-1
CDR3: ASSLDRTYEQY; V: TRBV12-3/TRBV12-4; J: TRBJ2-7
CDR3: ASTSGYYNEQF; V: TRBV7-2; J: TRBJ2-1
CDR3: ASSPGVLAPHEETQY; V: TRBV3-1; J: TRBJ2-5
CDR3: SARNPYYGYT; V: TRBV20-1; J: TRBJ1-2
CDR3: AISEPFPGADTQY; V: TRBV10-3; J: TRBJ2-3
CDR3: ATSRVTGSGANVLT; V: TRBV15; J: TRBJ2-6
CDR3: ASSLGHGTSGANVLT; V: TRBV5-1; J: TRBJ2-6
CDR3: ASSEGTGNTEAF; V: TRBV6-1; J: TRBJ1-1
CDR3: ASSMDPDQRNEQF; V: TRBV27; J: TRBJ2-1
CDR3: ASSPRGETEAF; V: TRBV6-2/TRBV6-3; J: TRBJ1-1
CDR3: SAGPSNRAASREQY; V: TRBV20-1; J: TRBJ2-7
CDR3: ASSRPLQGAGGELF; V: TRBV6-1; J: TRBJ2-2
CDR3: ASSYTPSDTQY; V: TRBV6-5; J: TRBJ2-3
CDR3: ASSLAASGNNEQF; V: TRBV7-9; J: TRBJ2-1
CDR3: ASSLSLRPEGGTQY; V: TRBV7-9; J: TRBJ2-5
CDR3: ASSFESGFQQY; V: TRBV27; J: TRBJ2-7